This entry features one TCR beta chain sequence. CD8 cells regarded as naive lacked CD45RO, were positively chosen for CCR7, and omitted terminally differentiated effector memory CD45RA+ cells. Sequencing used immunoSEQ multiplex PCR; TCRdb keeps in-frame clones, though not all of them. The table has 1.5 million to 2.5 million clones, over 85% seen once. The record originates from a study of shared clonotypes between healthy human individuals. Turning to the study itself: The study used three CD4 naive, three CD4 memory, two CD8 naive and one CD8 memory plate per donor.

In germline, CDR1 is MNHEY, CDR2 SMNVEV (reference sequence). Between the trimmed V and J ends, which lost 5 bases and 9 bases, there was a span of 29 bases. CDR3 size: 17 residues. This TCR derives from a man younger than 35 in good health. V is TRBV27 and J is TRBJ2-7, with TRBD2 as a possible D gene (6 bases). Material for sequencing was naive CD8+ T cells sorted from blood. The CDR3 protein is CASSPSSGETVGLGQYF. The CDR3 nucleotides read TGTGCCAGCAGTCCATCCTCGGGGGAGACCGTCGGACTGGGGCAGTACTTC.